This T cell receptor beta chain was captured in a study of regulatory T cells. Study-level results: In CD3G-deficient patients, conventional CD4+ T cells were enriched for hydrophobic CDR3 residues at positions 6 and 7. Regulatory T cells showed the strongest V-J pair restriction and V/J gene skewing among patient repertoires.

As to this clone: What it binds is not known.

Trimming shortened V by 3 bases and J by 2 bases, and 11 bases separated the two germline ends. CDR1 and CDR2 from the germline V gene are LNHDA and SQIVND (reference sequence). This CDR3 comprises 16 residues. The primer mix had 52 TRBV and 13 TRBJ primers. The method was immunoSEQ multiplex PCR; TCRdb's version includes in-frame clones alone and lacks a portion of them. The sample has roughly 15,000 clones; roughly 84% are singletons. Autoimmunity was present in every CD3G-deficient patient, worse in two. Patients, 2 to 39 years old, had expanded memory T-cell proportions. Regulatory (CD25-high CD127-low) and conventional (CD25-low CD127-high) CD4+ T cells were sorted separately.

Sequencing input: conventional CD4+ T cells sorted from blood. The source is a person aged 30 to 39 with CD3G deficiency. The V and J genes are TRBV19 and TRBJ2-6, with D unclear. CDR3 DNA: TGTGCCAGTAGTATGGGGTTGGCGCCTGGGGCCAACGTCCTGACTTTC. Its protein product is CASSMGLAPGANVLTF.